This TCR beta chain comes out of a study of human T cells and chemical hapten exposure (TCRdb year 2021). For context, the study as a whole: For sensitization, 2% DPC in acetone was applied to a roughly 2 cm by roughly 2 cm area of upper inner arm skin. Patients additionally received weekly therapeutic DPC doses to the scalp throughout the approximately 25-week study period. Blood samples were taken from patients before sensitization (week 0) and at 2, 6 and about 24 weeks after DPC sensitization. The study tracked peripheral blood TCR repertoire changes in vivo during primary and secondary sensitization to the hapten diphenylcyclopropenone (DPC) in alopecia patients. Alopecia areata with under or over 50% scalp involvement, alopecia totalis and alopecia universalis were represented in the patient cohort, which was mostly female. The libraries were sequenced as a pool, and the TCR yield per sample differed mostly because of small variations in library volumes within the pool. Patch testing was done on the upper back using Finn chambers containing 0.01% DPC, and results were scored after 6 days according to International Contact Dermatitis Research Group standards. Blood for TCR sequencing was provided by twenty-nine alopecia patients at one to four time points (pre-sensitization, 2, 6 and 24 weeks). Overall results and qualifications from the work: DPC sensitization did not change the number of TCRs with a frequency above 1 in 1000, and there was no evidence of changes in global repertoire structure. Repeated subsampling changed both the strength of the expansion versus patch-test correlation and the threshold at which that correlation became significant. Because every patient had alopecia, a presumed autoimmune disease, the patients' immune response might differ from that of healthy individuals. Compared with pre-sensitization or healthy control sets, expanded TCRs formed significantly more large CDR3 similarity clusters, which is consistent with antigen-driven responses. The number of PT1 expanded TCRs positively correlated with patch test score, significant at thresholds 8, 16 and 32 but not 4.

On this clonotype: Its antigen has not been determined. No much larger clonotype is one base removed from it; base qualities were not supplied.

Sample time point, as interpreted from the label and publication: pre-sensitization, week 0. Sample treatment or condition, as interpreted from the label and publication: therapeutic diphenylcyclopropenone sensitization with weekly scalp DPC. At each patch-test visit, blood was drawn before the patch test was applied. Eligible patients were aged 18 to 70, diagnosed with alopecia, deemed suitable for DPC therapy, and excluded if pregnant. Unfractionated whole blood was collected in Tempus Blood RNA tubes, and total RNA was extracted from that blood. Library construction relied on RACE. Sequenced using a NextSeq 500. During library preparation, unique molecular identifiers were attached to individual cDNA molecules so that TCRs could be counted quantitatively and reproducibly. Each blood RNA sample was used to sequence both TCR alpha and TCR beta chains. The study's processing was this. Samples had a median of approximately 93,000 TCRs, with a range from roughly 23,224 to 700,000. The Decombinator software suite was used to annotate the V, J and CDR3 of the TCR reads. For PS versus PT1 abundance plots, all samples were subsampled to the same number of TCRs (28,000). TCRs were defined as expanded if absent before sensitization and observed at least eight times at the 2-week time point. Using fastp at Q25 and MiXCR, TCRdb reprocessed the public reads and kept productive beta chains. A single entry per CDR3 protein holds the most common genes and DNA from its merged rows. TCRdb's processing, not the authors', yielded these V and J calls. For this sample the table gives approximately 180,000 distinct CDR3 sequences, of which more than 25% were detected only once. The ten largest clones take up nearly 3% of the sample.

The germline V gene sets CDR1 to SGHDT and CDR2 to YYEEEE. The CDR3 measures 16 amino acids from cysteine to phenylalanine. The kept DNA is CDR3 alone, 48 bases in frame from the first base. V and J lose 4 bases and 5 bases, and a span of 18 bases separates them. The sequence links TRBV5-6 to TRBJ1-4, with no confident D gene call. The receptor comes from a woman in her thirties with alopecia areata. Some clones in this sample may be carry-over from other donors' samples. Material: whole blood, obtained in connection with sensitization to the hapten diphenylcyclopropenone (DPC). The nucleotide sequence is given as TGTGCCAGCAGCAGAGTAGGACCAGCCCAAAATGAAAAACTGTTTTTT. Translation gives CASSRVGPAQNEKLFF.